Included here is one T cell receptor beta chain sequence, with context. This clonotype was found many times. No cognate antigen has been identified for it. No base quality values were provided; no much bigger clone lies one nucleotide off. The sample comes from a study of T cell repertoires in cytomegalovirus infection (dated by TCRdb to the late 2010s). Background on the whole study: The peptide stimulations were aimed at well-studied HLA-B-restricted epitopes as well as recently identified HLA-C-restricted CMV epitopes, whose presentation resists viral immunomodulation. Because public TCR beta signatures pointed to carriage of CMV infection together with the matching HLA type, the HLA type of each donor mattered for the analysis. Results and caveats for the whole study, not just this receptor: The ex vivo response was dominated by HLA-C-restricted CMV-specific TCR beta clonotypes, which also provided the single most frequent clonotype in two of eight donors. In both this cohort and an independent roughly 330-donor cohort, the cumulative frequency of public TCR beta family members distinguished carriers of CMV infection plus the relevant HLA type.

The intended sense of this specimen's treatment or condition label: in vitro stimulation with specific CMV peptide epitopes to enrich CMV-specific T cells. The germline V gene yields SGHAT for CDR1 and FQNNGV for CDR2. The cysteine opens and the phenylalanine closes a CDR3 of 13 amino acids. Just the 39-base CDR3 DNA is kept, in frame starting at base 1. V sheds 6 bases and J sheds 4 bases, leaving 10 bases between their ends. TCRdb lists the instrument as Illumina HiSeq 1500. TCRdb passed the public sequencing reads through fastp at Q25 and MiXCR, retaining productive beta sequences. A single entry per CDR3 protein holds the most common genes and DNA from its merged rows. The sample table contains hundreds of thousands of distinct CDR3 sequences; only one count was recorded for about 33% of them. Of the sample, roughly 15% is held by the ten largest clones.

The specimen comprised cultured PBMCs, sampled from culture after CMV antigen stimulation. This sequence uses TRBV11-2 and TRBJ2-1; the D gene cannot be resolved reliably. The receptor comes from a human donor in good health (CMV status not recorded). Some clones in this sample may be carry-over from other donors' samples. The nucleotide sequence reads as follows: TGTGCCAGCAGTTTTGGGTCATACAATGAGCAGTTCTTC. This gives the protein CASSFGSYNEQFF. Beyond the CDR3, the reference TRBV11-2 and TRBJ2-1 genes provide the residues; the full variable domain reads: EAGVAQSPRYKIIEKRQSVAFWCNPISGHATLYWYQQILGQGPKLLIQFQNNGVVDDSQLPKDRFSAERLKGVDSTLKIQPAKLEDSAVYLCASSFGSYNEQFFGPGTRLTVL.